These T cell receptor beta chains were read from a single sample in a study of cytomegalovirus exposure and HLA in healthy donors. Some clones are missing from TCRdb's copy, which holds only in-frame ones; the method was immunoSEQ multiplex PCR. The sample carries about 180,000 clones, more than 75% recorded once. Sequencing was carried out using PBMCs. These receptors came from a man aged 35 to 55 in good health and CMV-seronegative. Both conserved end residues are part of each CDR3. A D gene is named only where the DNA matches it firmly. Some rows mark clone size as missing; the rest say once, few, many or name a class of expanded clone.

>TRBV6-4|TRBJ2-1|.|TRBD2
CASSDWGGRAANEQFF
TGTGCCAGCAGTGACTGGGGCGGGAGGGCTGCCAATGAGCAGTTCTTC
>TRBV9|TRBJ1-1|once|.
CASSVRGVNVNTEAFF
TGTGCCAGCAGCGTCAGGGGAGTTAACGTGAACACTGAAGCTTTCTTT
>TRBV30|TRBJ2-2|.|TRBD2
CAWDPSGTAVTGELFF
TGTGCCTGGGATCCTAGCGGGACAGCCGTCACCGGGGAGCTGTTTTTT
>TRBV5-4|TRBJ2-6|.|TRBD2
CASSRPLAGAVVSGANVLTF
TGTGCCAGCAGCCGTCCGCTAGCGGGGGCCGTAGTCTCTGGGGCCAACGTCCTGACTTTC
>TRBV9|TRBJ2-1|once|TRBD2
CASSVEGGRRNEQFF
TGTGCCAGCAGCGTAGAAGGCGGGAGACGCAATGAGCAGTTCTTC
>TRBV27|TRBJ1-2|.|TRBD1
CASSDRGLVYGYTF
TGTGCCAGCAGTGACAGGGGTTTGGTCTATGGCTACACCTTC
>TRBV21-1|TRBJ2-1|few|.
CASSKALPSGSRPKEYNEQFF
TGTGCCAGCAGCAAAGCGTTACCTAGCGGGAGTAGGCCAAAAGAGTACAATGAGCAGTTCTTC
>TRBV9|TRBJ2-7|.|TRBD1
CASSTQGGGTGIYEQYF
TGTGCCAGCAGCACCCAAGGGGGGGGGACAGGGATTTACGAGCAGTACTTC
>TRBV5-5|TRBJ1-5|.|.
CASSRGGLGSNQPQHF
TGTGCCAGCAGCCGAGGGGGTTTAGGGAGCAATCAGCCCCAGCATTTT
>TRBV19|TRBJ2-7|.|TRBD1
CASPKARGRGYEQYF
TGTGCCAGTCCAAAGGCGAGGGGGCGAGGCTACGAGCAGTACTTC
>TRBV20-1|TRBJ2-5|.|.
CSAQLSGTQYF
TGCAGTGCTCAACTGTCTGGGACCCAGTACTTC
>TRBV19|TRBJ2-2|.|.
CASSPHPGLLFF
TGTGCCAGTAGTCCTCACCCGGGACTCCTGTTTTTT
>TRBV7-6|TRBJ2-7|.|.
CASSSSTQVGHEQYF
TGTGCCAGCAGCTCTTCCACCCAAGTGGGGCACGAGCAGTACTTC
>TRBV6-5|TRBJ1-5|.|.
CASTTPDSSNQPQHF
TGTGCCAGCACGACACCGGACAGTAGCAATCAGCCCCAGCATTTT
>TRBV4-3|TRBJ1-1|.|.
CASSQKAGAEAFF
TGCGCCAGCAGCCAGAAGGCAGGGGCTGAAGCTTTCTTT
>TRBV4-1|TRBJ2-7|.|TRBD2
CASSHAGLAAYEQYF
TGCGCCAGCAGCCACGCGGGACTAGCGGCCTACGAGCAGTACTTC
>TRBV4-3|TRBJ1-6|few|TRBD1
CASSQDRQGARNSPLHF
TGCGCCAGCAGCCAAGATAGACAGGGGGCACGAAATTCACCCCTCCACTTT
>TRBV6-1|TRBJ1-2|.|.
CASSEKLFGNRGYTF
TGTGCCAGCAGTGAAAAACTTTTCGGGAATCGTGGCTACACCTTC
>TRBV14|TRBJ2-3|.|TRBD1
CASSPVTGGLRTDTQYF
TGTGCCAGCAGCCCGGTGACAGGGGGGTTGAGGACAGATACGCAGTATTTT
>TRBV11-2|TRBJ2-2|.|.
CASSHTPGELFF
TGTGCCAGCAGTCACACCCCCGGGGAGCTGTTTTTT
>TRBV27|TRBJ2-1|.|.
CASSPRITGWEQFF
TGTGCCAGCAGTCCCCGAATAACCGGGTGGGAGCAGTTCTTC
>TRBV28|TRBJ1-5|once|.
CASSSPPGRVHKYPPQHF
TGTGCCAGCAGTTCTCCGCCTGGCAGGGTCCATAAGTATCCGCCCCAGCATTTT
>TRBV7-2|TRBJ2-1|few|.
CASSLAWLAEIYNEQFF
TGTGCCAGCAGCTTAGCGTGGTTAGCGGAGATCTACAATGAGCAGTTCTTC
>TRBV25-1|TRBJ2-3|.|TRBD2
CASSALGTSGRAADTQYF
TGTGCCAGCAGTGCACTCGGGACTAGCGGGAGGGCCGCAGATACGCAGTATTTT
>TRBV30|TRBJ1-5|.|.
CAWSVPGDQPQHF
TGTGCCTGGAGTGTACCCGGGGATCAGCCCCAGCATTTT
>TRBV28|TRBJ2-2|.|TRBD2
CASSPWLMGEGTGELFF
TGTGCCAGCAGTCCCTGGCTAATGGGGGAGGGCACCGGGGAGCTGTTTTTT